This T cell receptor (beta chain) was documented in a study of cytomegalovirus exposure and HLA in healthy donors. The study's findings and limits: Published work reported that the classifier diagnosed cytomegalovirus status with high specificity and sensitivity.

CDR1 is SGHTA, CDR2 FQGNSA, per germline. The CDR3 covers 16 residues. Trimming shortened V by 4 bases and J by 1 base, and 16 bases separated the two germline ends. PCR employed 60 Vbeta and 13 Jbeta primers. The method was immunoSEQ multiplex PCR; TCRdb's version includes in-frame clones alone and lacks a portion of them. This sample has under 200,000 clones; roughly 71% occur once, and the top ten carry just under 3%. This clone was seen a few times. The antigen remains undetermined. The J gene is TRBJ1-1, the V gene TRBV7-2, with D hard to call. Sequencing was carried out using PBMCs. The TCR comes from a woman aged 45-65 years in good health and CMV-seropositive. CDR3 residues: CASSSPEALWNTEAFF. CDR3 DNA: TGTGCCAGCAGCTCCCCCGAGGCGTTATGGAACACTGAAGCTTTCTTT.